One sample yielded the 17 T cell receptor beta chains listed below, sequenced in a study of beta chain features in type 1 diabetes. Points from the study as a whole: In every one of the four CD4+ subsets, TCRB CDR3s were moderately but significantly shorter in Type 1 diabetes patients.

No antigens are known for them. Sequencing targeted expressed TCRB transcripts, as all isolated RNA had been reverse transcribed. Using immunoSEQ multiplex PCR, the repertoire was profiled, and TCRdb retains in-frame clones only, with some absent. The sample consists of about 260,000 clones, approximately 20% of them appearing once. Sample: naive CD4+ T cells from blood. The origin of the receptors is a middle-aged woman with type 1 diabetes.

The J gene is TRBJ2-1, the V gene TRBV4-1; tentative D call: TRBD2 (6 bases). The CDR3 spans 15 residues. Trimming cost V 7 bases and J 4 bases, with 17 bases left between them. Germline values: CDR1 MGHRA, CDR2 YSYEKL. CDR3 in DNA: TGCGCCAGCAAACCCGCGGGGCGAAAGTACAATGAGCAGTTCTTC. It is translated as CASKPAGRKYNEQFF.

This clone was seen more than once but under ten times. J is TRBJ1-5 and V is TRBV5-6; D may be TRBD1 (6 bases). V was pared by 0 bases and J by 0 bases, with 10 bases between. The CDR3 totals 16 residues. Germline CDR1 is SGHDT and CDR2 is YYEEEE. The CDR3: CASSLAQGYSNQPQHF. CDR3 sequence (DNA): TGTGCCAGCAGCTTGGCCCAGGGGTATAGCAATCAGCCCCAGCATTTT.

This sequence joins TRBV30 and TRBJ1-4; weak D call: TRBD1 (5 bases). Germline CDR1 GTSNPN, CDR2 SVGIG (reference sequence). Trimming cost V 1 base and J 8 bases, with 5 bases left between them. The CDR3 contains 11 residues. The CDR3 sequence is CAWSDREKLFF. The DNA for the CDR3 is TGTGCCTGGAGTGACAGGGAAAAACTGTTTTTT.

This rearrangement joins TRBV9 to TRBJ2-7, with 9 bases matching TRBD2. With V trimmed by 2 bases and J by 5 bases, 2 bases remained unmatched. This CDR3 region has 13 residues. Germline CDR1 is SGDLS and CDR2 is YYNGEE. As DNA, the CDR3 is TGTGCCAGCAGCGTTGGACTAGCGAACGAGCAGTACTTC. It translates to CASSVGLANEQYF.

The rearrangement uses TRBV11-2 and TRBJ2-5, with D perhaps matching TRBD2 (6 bases). CDR1 is SGHAT and CDR2 is FQNNGV in the germline V gene. The CDR3 loop spans 15 amino acids. The V and J ends lost 4 bases and 2 bases respectively, with 14 bases between them. Here the CDR3 reads CASSSPRGEQETQYF. The CDR3 DNA is TGTGCCAGCAGCTCCCCCCGCGGGGAACAAGAGACCCAGTACTTC.

This clone has more than one count but fewer than ten. The V and J genes are TRBV9 and TRBJ2-1, with TRBD2 identical over 13 bases. CDR1 SGDLS and CDR2 YYNGEE come from the germline V gene. Unmatched junction bases numbered 3, after V lost 0 bases and J lost 6 bases. The CDR3 extends over 16 amino acids. This chain's CDR3 is CASSVVGTSGVNEQFF. CDR3 nucleotide sequence: TGTGCCAGCAGCGTAGTTGGGACTAGCGGGGTCAATGAGCAGTTCTTC.

This rearrangement joins TRBV7-9 to TRBJ2-7; TRBD1 might be the D (6 bases). This CDR3 is 13 amino acids long. The V and J ends lost 6 bases and 0 bases respectively, with 9 bases between them. Germline CDR1 and CDR2: SEHNR and FQNEAQ (reference sequence). CDR3 protein: CASRDSRSYEQYF. CDR3 nucleotide sequence: TGTGCCAGCAGGGACAGTCGCTCCTACGAGCAGTACTTC.

This clone was seen only a few times. V usage is TRBV7-2 and J usage is TRBJ2-3; the match to TRBD1 covers 8 bases. This CDR3 spans 15 amino acids. Germline trimming cut 4 bases from V and 2 bases from J; bases unmatched to any gene: 5. Germline-derived CDR1 and CDR2 are SGHTA and FQGNSA. CDR3 protein: CASSSDRGITDTQYF. The CDR3 bases are TGTGCCAGCAGCTCAGACAGGGGTATCACAGATACGCAGTATTTT.

This clone was found a few times. Here the CDR3 DNA reads TGCGCCAGCAGGGAGAGGACAGCGGCTAACTATGGCTACACCTTC. It codes for CASRERTAANYGYTF. This rearrangement joins TRBV5-1 to TRBJ1-2; possibly TRBD1 for D (6 bases). CDR3 length: 15 residues. Germline V lookup: CDR1 SGHRS, CDR2 YFSETQ. V was clipped by 5 bases and J by 0 bases, with 14 bases between them.

This clone appeared a few times. This chain connects TRBV7-9 to TRBJ2-7; 7 positions match TRBD1. Germline loops: CDR1 SEHNR, CDR2 FQNEAQ (reference sequence). The CDR3 covers 15 residues. The V segment lost 5 bases and the J segment 0 bases; nucleotides outside the gene matches: 7. As DNA, the CDR3 is TGTGCCAGCAGCCAGGGACAGCAAAACTCCTACGAGCAGTACTTC. Protein sequence: CASSQGQQNSYEQYF.

The V and J genes are TRBV9 and TRBJ1-5; a possible D gene is TRBD1 (6 bases). V lost 0 bases, J lost 6 bases, and 13 bases lay in between. This CDR3 is 15 amino acids long. The germline V gene encodes CDR1 SGDLS and CDR2 YYNGEE. CDR3 in amino acids: CASSVGAGVGQPQHF. The CDR3 nucleotides read TGTGCCAGCAGCGTAGGGGCAGGGGTAGGTCAGCCCCAGCATTTT.

There are a few counts of this clone. V and J are TRBV7-9 and TRBJ2-5; TRBD2 is a possible D gene (5 bases). The CDR3 extends over 13 amino acids. In germline, CDR1 is SEHNR, CDR2 FQNEAQ (reference sequence). V lost 3 bases and J 6 bases, leaving 11 bases between the germline ends. The CDR3 protein is CASSFPSIQTQYF. DNA of the CDR3: TGTGCCAGCAGCTTTCCTAGCATTCAGACCCAGTACTTC.

This clone has just a few counts. The V gene is TRBV4-3, the J gene TRBJ2-7, with a weak D call TRBD2 (6 bases). Trimming removed 4 bases at V and 6 bases at J, with 16 bases between. The CDR3 extends over 14 amino acids. Germline V gene lookup returns CDR1 LGHNA and CDR2 YSLEER. The CDR3 region is CASSPGGLGSEQYF. The CDR3 DNA reads as TGCGCCAGCAGCCCTGGAGGGTTGGGTTCCGAGCAGTACTTC.

This clone was observed a handful of times. The rearrangement joins TRBV2 to TRBJ2-2; no definite D call. The CDR3 contains 14 residues. Germline lookup yields CDR1 SNHLY and CDR2 FYNNEI. V lost 4 bases, J lost 2 bases, and 8 bases lay in between. This chain's CDR3 is CASSVYGNTGELFF. CDR3 nucleotide sequence: TGTGCCAGCAGTGTCTACGGTAACACCGGGGAGCTGTTTTTT. The full variable domain, its missing parts supplied by reference TRBV2 and TRBJ2-2, is EPEVTQTPSHQVTQMGQEVILRCVPISNHLYFYWYRQILGQKVEFLVSFYNNEISEKSEIFDDQFSVERPDGSNFTLKIRSTKLEDSAMYFCASSVYGNTGELFFGEGSRLTVL.

CDR3 in amino acids: CASSPLGGATEAFF. The CDR3 DNA is TGTGCCAGCAGTCCGTTAGGAGGTGCCACTGAAGCTTTCTTT. The V call is TRBV27, the J call TRBJ1-1; D uncertain. This CDR3 comprises 14 residues. The V and J ends lost 5 bases and 4 bases respectively, with 14 bases between them. Germline CDR1 reads MNHEY; CDR2 reads SMNVEV (reference sequence).

The chain recombines TRBV30 with TRBJ2-3; the match to TRBD1 covers 8 bases. The CDR3 covers 12 residues. The V gene's germline CDR1 is GTSNPN and CDR2 SVGIG (reference sequence). The CDR3, as DNA: TGTGCATCGGACAGGGCTACAGATACGCAGTATTTT. Residues: CASDRATDTQYF. The full variable domain, its missing parts supplied by reference TRBV30 and TRBJ2-3, is SQTIHQWPATLVQPVGSPLSLECTVEGTSNPNLYWYRQAAGRGLQLLFYSVGIGQISSEVPQNLSASRPQDRQFILSSKKLLLSDSGFYLCASDRATDTQYFGPGTRLTVL.

This chain joins TRBV4-1 and TRBJ2-7, with a weak D call TRBD2 (5 bases). This CDR3 has 15 amino acids. Trimming took off 8 bases at V and 2 bases at J, with 19 bases between the two ends. CDR1 and CDR2 from the germline V gene are MGHRA and YSYEKL. Written as DNA, the CDR3 is TGCGCCAGCTCAACCCGAAATGAGGGTCCCTACGAGCAGTACTTC. Protein: CASSTRNEGPYEQYF.